These 14 T cell receptor beta chains came from one sample sequenced in a study of memory CD4+ T cells and cytomegalovirus serostatus. Assay: immunoSEQ multiplex PCR; the TCRdb copy retains only in-frame clones and omits some. The sample shows some 95,000 clones, 80% of them seen only once. Single viable CD3+CD4+CD8-CD45RO+ cells were sorted as the memory CD4+ T cells. Specimen: memory CD4+ T cells from blood. The source is an adult in good health and CMV-seropositive.

As regards this clone: Compared with germline, one end of the junction differs, possibly owing to a read error. This rearrangement joins TRBV7-7 to TRBJ2-5, with D tentatively TRBD1 (6 bases). CDR1 SSHAT and CDR2 FNYEAQ come from the germline V gene (reference sequence). The CDR3 length is 13 residues. CDR3 amino acids: CASSFGDKETQYF. The CDR3 region has the DNA TGTGCTAGCAGCTTCGGGGACAAAGAGACCCAGTACTTC.

This chain joins TRBV5-1 and TRBJ2-2, with no clear D. This CDR3 is 13 amino acids long. The V gene's germline CDR1 is SGHRS and CDR2 YFSETQ. V lost 4 bases and J lost 1, with 5 bases in between. The CDR3 reads CASSPGNTGELFF. The CDR3 DNA reads as TGCGCCAGCAGCCCGGGGAACACCGGGGAGCTGTTTTTT.

This sequence joins TRBV18 and TRBJ1-2, with D possibly matching TRBD1 (6 bases). Germline CDR1 KGHSH, CDR2 LQKENI. With 3 bases removed from V and 4 bases from J, the gap between germline ends came to 15 bases. The CDR3 runs 15 residues. CDR3 nucleotide sequence: TGTGCCAGCTCACCCCGGACAGCTAATCTCTATGGCTACACCTTC. Amino acid sequence: CASSPRTANLYGYTF. The variable domain in full, with the rest retrieved from reference TRBV18 and TRBJ1-2, is NAGVMQNPRHLVRRRGQEARLRCSPMKGHSHVYWYRQLPEEGLKFMVYLQKENIIDESGMPKERFSAEFPKEGPSILRIQQVVRGDSAAYFCASSPRTANLYGYTFGSGTRLTVV.

The rearrangement links TRBV5-1 to TRBJ1-2; 12 nucleotides line up with TRBD1. The CDR3 extends over 17 amino acids. V dropped 4 bases and J dropped 7; count of bases not matched to a gene: 14. CDR1 is SGHRS and CDR2 is YFSETQ in the germline V gene. The CDR3 DNA reads TGCGCCAGCAGCGTCACCGGGACAGGGGGCTTTGGTGGTGGCTACACCTTC. As protein: CASSVTGTGGFGGGYTF. The whole variable domain, remainder taken from reference TRBV5-1 and TRBJ1-2, is KAGVTQTPRYLIKTRGQQVTLSCSPISGHRSVSWYQQTPGQGLQFLFEYFSETQRNKGNFPGRFSGRQFSNSRSEMNVSTLELGDSALYLCASSVTGTGGFGGGYTFGSGTRLTVV.

This chain joins TRBV19 and TRBJ1-1; D possibly corresponds to TRBD1 (5 bases). The germline V and J ends were trimmed by 1 base and 7 bases, with 10 bases remaining between them. Germline V gene lookup returns CDR1 LNHDA and CDR2 SQIVND (reference sequence). The CDR3 has 13 amino acids. The CDR3 nucleotides read TGTGCCAGTAGTATAGTCGCAGGGCGTGAAGCTTTCTTT. Amino acid sequence: CASSIVAGREAFF.

The chain uses TRBV2 and TRBJ2-7; D not certain. Trimming stripped 7 bases from V and 10 bases from J, with 14 bases between. The CDR3 covers 11 residues. Germline V gives CDR1 SNHLY, CDR2 FYNNEI. The CDR3 protein is CASNEASGQYF. The DNA for the CDR3 is TGTGCCAGCAATGAGGCCAGTGGTCAGTACTTC. Together with reference TRBV2 and TRBJ2-7, the CDR3 gives the full variable domain: EPEVTQTPSHQVTQMGQEVILRCVPISNHLYFYWYRQILGQKVEFLVSFYNNEISEKSEIFDDQFSVERPDGSNFTLKIRSTKLEDSAMYFCASNEASGQYFGPGTRLTVT.

This clone was counted a single time. This chain uses TRBV19 with TRBJ1-1; possibly TRBD1 for D (5 bases). With 5 bases removed from V and 0 bases from J, the gap between germline ends came to 13 bases. Germline CDR1 reads LNHDA; CDR2 reads SQIVND (reference sequence). The CDR3 runs to 15 residues. The CDR3 region is CASSAGRFMNTEAFF. The CDR3 region has the DNA TGTGCCAGTAGTGCGGGACGTTTTATGAACACTGAAGCTTTCTTT.

The chain employs TRBV6-5 and TRBJ1-1; D gene uncertain. Germline V CDR1 and CDR2: MNHEY, SVGAGI. The CDR3 length is 12 residues. Trimming shortened V by 4 bases and J by 8 bases, and 11 bases separated the two germline ends. CDR3 bases: TGTGCCAGCAGTTCCGAATCCTACGAAGCTTTCTTT. Translation: CASSSESYEAFF.

The genes are TRBV6-5 and TRBJ2-6; unclear D gene. V dropped 0 bases and J dropped 0 bases, with 3 bases sitting between them. Germline V CDR1 and CDR2: MNHEY, SVGAGI. This CDR3 is built from 15 residues. In nucleotides, the CDR3 is TGTGCCAGCAGTTACTCAAGCTCTGGGGCCAACGTCCTGACTTTC. This codes for CASSYSSSGANVLTF.

The chain employs TRBV5-4 and TRBJ1-1, with unresolved D. Per germline, CDR1 SGHNT and CDR2 YYREEE (reference sequence). Trimming removed 2 bases at V and 5 bases at J, with 10 bases between. This CDR3 contains 13 residues. CDR3 bases: TGTGCCAGCAGCTTTGGGGAGGGTACTGAAGCTTTCTTT. It is translated as CASSFGEGTEAFF. The complete variable domain, with remaining parts taken from reference TRBV5-4 and TRBJ1-1, reads ETGVTQSPTHLIKTRGQQVTLRCSSQSGHNTVSWYQQALGQGPQFIFQYYREEENGRGNFPPRFSGLQFPNYSSELNVNALELDDSALYLCASSFGEGTEAFFGQGTRLTVV.

The chain uses TRBV5-4 and TRBJ2-3; 8 nucleotides match TRBD1. The CDR3 runs to 17 residues. The V segment lost 3 bases and the J segment 2 bases; nucleotides outside the gene matches: 11. The germline gives CDR1 SGHNT, CDR2 YYREEE (reference sequence). The CDR3 bases are TGTGCCAGCAGCTCAAAATGGGGGGACAGGTCCACAGATACGCAGTATTTT. Amino acids: CASSSKWGDRSTDTQYF.

This clone has just one count. CDR3 sequence: CASRKYFQGQPEQPQHF. CDR3 nucleotide sequence: TGTGCCAGCAGGAAATACTTTCAGGGGCAGCCAGAACAGCCCCAGCATTTT. The chain is built from TRBV28 and TRBJ1-5, with a possible D match to TRBD1 (6 bases). The CDR3 extends over 17 amino acids. Trimming stripped 6 bases from V and 7 bases from J, with 25 bases between. Germline CDR1 and CDR2: MDHEN and SYDVKM.

This chain links TRBV7-2 with TRBJ1-2; the D is unclear. Per germline, CDR1 SGHTA and CDR2 FQGNSA. The CDR3 spans 13 residues. V was pared by 5 bases and J by 8 bases, with 15 bases between. This chain's CDR3 is CASSPGEGQGYTF. CDR3 DNA: TGTGCCAGCAGCCCTGGAGAGGGCCAGGGCTACACCTTC.

This clone was found a few times. In DNA form, the CDR3 reads TGTGCCAGTAGTATGAGGGGATCTTACGAGCAGTACTTC. It specifies CASSMRGSYEQYF. This chain links TRBV19 with TRBJ2-7; either TRBD1 or TRBD2 may supply D (5 bases each). The germline CDR1 and CDR2 sequences are LNHDA and SQIVND (reference sequence). This CDR3 has 13 residues. Trimming took 3 bases from V and 4 from J, leaving 10 bases between them. The entire variable domain, with the rest obtained from reference TRBV19 and TRBJ2-7, is as follows: DGGITQSPKYLFRKEGQNVTLSCEQNLNHDAMYWYRQDPGQGLRLIYYSQIVNDFQKGDIAEGYSVSREKKESFPLTVTSAQKNPTAFYLCASSMRGSYEQYFGPGTRLTVT.